The present T cell receptor (beta chain) was sequenced within a study of glioma-infiltrating T cells after dendritic cell vaccination. Whole-study context: Dendritic cell vaccine was injected intradermally three times, biweekly.

There are 16 residues in the CDR3. Looked up from germline, CDR1 is SGHDT and CDR2 is YYEEEE. Trimming removed 5 bases from V and 11 bases from J; junction bases left unmatched: 13. Time point indicated: after dendritic cell vaccination, including at tumor progression/relapse. Libraries were prepared by immunoSEQ multiplex PCR; TCRdb keeps only in-frame clonotypes and omits some of them. The sample includes approximately 85,000 clones, roughly 85% of them seen just once. Sample: blood, taken after dendritic cell vaccination. This clonotype was obtained from a human donor with glioblastoma. This chain uses TRBV5-6 with TRBJ2-3, with TRBD2 matching over 14 bases. CDR3 DNA sequence: TGTGCCAGCAGACATCGACTAGCGGGGGGGGCGGGAGAGCAGTATTTT. Translated, it gives CASRHRLAGGAGEQYF.